Listed below are T cell receptor beta chains from one sample, sequenced in a study of technical replicates of blood from a handful of donors. TCRdb's copy holds only in-frame clones and misses some; the assay was immunoSEQ multiplex PCR. This sample has tens of thousands of clones, with more than 90% found just once. Sequences were obtained from PBMCs. These receptors originate from a human donor in good health. Some clones in this sample may be carry-over from other donors' samples. Each CDR3 is given with its conserved first and last residue. D genes are given only for firm matches. Only some rows state a clone size, as once, few, many or a class for expanded clones.

j_gene: TRBJ1-1; v_gene: TRBV18; abundance: .; len: 13; d_gene: .; CDR3aa: CASSSGQNTEAFF; CDR3nt: TGTGCCAGCTCATCGGGACAGAACACTGAAGCTTTCTTT
j_gene: TRBJ2-3; v_gene: TRBV10-2; abundance: .; len: 17; d_gene: TRBD2; CDR3aa: CASEPSGGYASTDTQYF; CDR3nt: TGCGCCAGCGAACCTAGCGGGGGTTACGCTAGCACAGATACGCAGTATTTT
j_gene: TRBJ1-1; v_gene: TRBV7-2; abundance: .; len: 14; d_gene: .; CDR3aa: CASSFQRGNTEAFF; CDR3nt: TGTGCCAGCAGCTTTCAAAGGGGGAACACTGAAGCTTTCTTT
j_gene: TRBJ2-5; v_gene: TRBV20-1; abundance: once; len: 10; d_gene: .; CDR3aa: CSPAGETQYF; CDR3nt: TGCAGTCCGGCCGGGGAGACCCAGTACTTC
j_gene: TRBJ2-3; v_gene: TRBV4-3; abundance: .; len: 16; d_gene: .; CDR3aa: CASSLEGTRPTDTQYF; CDR3nt: TGCGCCAGCAGCCTGGAGGGAACTAGGCCCACAGATACGCAGTATTTT
j_gene: TRBJ1-6; v_gene: TRBV30; abundance: .; len: 16; d_gene: TRBD1; CDR3aa: CAWRGGPASYNSPLHF; CDR3nt: TGTGCCTGGAGAGGGGGCCCGGCCTCTTATAATTCACCCCTCCACTTT
j_gene: TRBJ1-2; v_gene: TRBV19; abundance: .; len: 15; d_gene: TRBD1; CDR3aa: CASSKLGTGYYGYTF; CDR3nt: TGTGCCAGTAGTAAACTGGGGACAGGCTACTATGGCTACACCTTC
j_gene: TRBJ1-2; v_gene: TRBV11-1; abundance: .; len: 12; d_gene: TRBD1; CDR3aa: CASAGQGYGYTF; CDR3nt: TGTGCCAGCGCGGGACAGGGCTATGGCTACACCTTC
j_gene: TRBJ2-7; v_gene: TRBV6-5; abundance: .; len: 12; d_gene: .; CDR3aa: CASKGQRYEQYF; CDR3nt: TGTGCCAGCAAAGGACAACGCTACGAGCAGTACTTC
j_gene: TRBJ2-7; v_gene: TRBV9; abundance: .; len: 13; d_gene: TRBD1; CDR3aa: CASSAGQGDEQYF; CDR3nt: TGTGCCAGCAGCGCTGGACAGGGAGACGAGCAGTACTTC
j_gene: TRBJ1-1; v_gene: TRBV6-5; abundance: .; len: 14; d_gene: .; CDR3aa: CASCPKGGRREAFF; CDR3nt: TGTGCCAGCTGTCCAAAGGGGGGGCGGCGGGAAGCTTTCTTT
j_gene: TRBJ1-5; v_gene: TRBV6-5; abundance: .; len: 13; d_gene: .; CDR3aa: CASSSVRNQPQHF; CDR3nt: TGTGCCAGCAGCTCGGTACGAAATCAGCCCCAGCATTTT
j_gene: TRBJ2-7; v_gene: TRBV5-1; abundance: .; len: 16; d_gene: TRBD2; CDR3aa: CASSLGRLAGATEQYF; CDR3nt: TGCGCCAGCAGCTTGGGGAGACTAGCGGGGGCCACCGAGCAGTACTTC
j_gene: TRBJ1-2; v_gene: TRBV6-5; abundance: few; len: 13; d_gene: TRBD1; CDR3aa: CASRQGAGYGYTF; CDR3nt: TGTGCCAGTCGACAGGGGGCTGGGTATGGCTACACCTTC
j_gene: TRBJ2-1; v_gene: TRBV6-5; abundance: .; len: 16; d_gene: .; CDR3aa: CASSYSNVVANNEQFF; CDR3nt: TGTGCCAGCAGTTACTCGAATGTAGTAGCGAACAATGAGCAGTTCTTC
j_gene: TRBJ1-5; v_gene: TRBV30; abundance: .; len: 15; d_gene: .; CDR3aa: CAWTQPGLGGQPQHF; CDR3nt: TGTGCCTGGACTCAACCGGGCCTCGGGGGTCAGCCCCAGCATTTT
j_gene: TRBJ1-3; v_gene: TRBV18; abundance: .; len: 17; d_gene: .; CDR3aa: CASSPLSRTVGGNTIYF; CDR3nt: TGTGCCAGCTCACCACTCTCCCGGACAGTAGGCGGAAACACCATATATTTT
j_gene: TRBJ2-1; v_gene: TRBV7-3; abundance: .; len: 18; d_gene: TRBD2; CDR3aa: CASSLIRLAGGDYNEQFF; CDR3nt: TGTGCCAGCAGCTTAATAAGGCTAGCGGGGGGGGATTACAATGAGCAGTTCTTC
j_gene: TRBJ2-1; v_gene: TRBV28; abundance: few; len: 12; d_gene: TRBD1; CDR3aa: CASTRTGDEQFF; CDR3nt: TGTGCCAGCACCAGGACAGGGGATGAGCAGTTCTTC
j_gene: TRBJ2-7; v_gene: TRBV4-3; abundance: .; len: 15; d_gene: .; CDR3aa: CASSQGGGSSYEQYF; CDR3nt: TGCGCCAGCAGCCAAGGTGGAGGCAGCTCCTACGAGCAGTACTTC
j_gene: TRBJ1-1; v_gene: TRBV19; abundance: few; len: 15; d_gene: TRBD1; CDR3aa: CASSTPQGALTEAFF; CDR3nt: TGTGCCAGTAGTACCCCACAGGGGGCGCTGACTGAAGCTTTCTTT
j_gene: TRBJ2-5; v_gene: TRBV6-6; abundance: once; len: 15; d_gene: .; CDR3aa: CASSLWGGAKETQYF; CDR3nt: TGTGCCAGCAGTCTCTGGGGGGGCGCGAAGGAGACCCAGTACTTC
j_gene: TRBJ2-7; v_gene: TRBV15; abundance: .; len: 15; d_gene: TRBD1; CDR3aa: CATSRGDRAILEQYF; CDR3nt: TGTGCCACCAGCAGAGGGGACAGGGCCATCCTCGAGCAGTACTTC
j_gene: TRBJ1-4; v_gene: TRBV15; abundance: .; len: 16; d_gene: .; CDR3aa: CATSRDGGATNEKLFF; CDR3nt: TGTGCCACCAGCAGAGATGGCGGCGCAACTAATGAAAAACTGTTTTTT
j_gene: TRBJ2-1; v_gene: TRBV18; abundance: .; len: 16; d_gene: TRBD1; CDR3aa: CASSPQTGSSYNEQFF; CDR3nt: TGTGCCAGCTCTCCTCAGACAGGGAGCTCCTACAATGAGCAGTTCTTC
j_gene: TRBJ2-3; v_gene: TRBV5-1; abundance: .; len: 14; d_gene: .; CDR3aa: CASRAGARADTQYF; CDR3nt: TGCGCCAGCAGGGCGGGGGCGAGAGCAGATACGCAGTATTTT
j_gene: TRBJ1-3; v_gene: TRBV4-1; abundance: .; len: 15; d_gene: .; CDR3aa: CASRSGGSAGDTIYF; CDR3nt: TGCGCCAGCAGATCCGGCGGGAGCGCGGGGGACACCATATATTTT
j_gene: TRBJ1-2; v_gene: TRBV5-6; abundance: once; len: 13; d_gene: .; CDR3aa: CASSLGPGQGYTF; CDR3nt: TGTGCCAGCAGCTTGGGGCCAGGACAGGGCTACACCTTC
j_gene: TRBJ2-3; v_gene: TRBV9; abundance: .; len: 14; d_gene: .; CDR3aa: CASSVAVLTDTQYF; CDR3nt: TGTGCCAGCAGCGTAGCTGTACTCACAGATACGCAGTATTTT
j_gene: TRBJ1-2; v_gene: TRBV6-6; abundance: .; len: 14; d_gene: TRBD1; CDR3aa: CASSKQGASGGYTF; CDR3nt: TGTGCCAGCAGTAAACAGGGGGCTTCGGGTGGCTACACCTTC
j_gene: TRBJ2-5; v_gene: TRBV29-1; abundance: once; len: 14; d_gene: .; CDR3aa: CSVDPGASQETQYF; CDR3nt: TGCAGCGTTGATCCAGGGGCGAGCCAAGAGACCCAGTACTTC
j_gene: TRBJ1-3; v_gene: TRBV14; abundance: .; len: 17; d_gene: .; CDR3aa: CASSPLSAREGGNTIYF; CDR3nt: TGTGCCAGCAGCCCGTTGTCAGCCCGGGAGGGTGGAAACACCATATATTTT
j_gene: TRBJ1-2; v_gene: TRBV4-3; abundance: .; len: 14; d_gene: TRBD1; CDR3aa: CASSRETGTYGYTF; CDR3nt: TGCGCCAGCAGCCGAGAGACAGGGACCTATGGCTACACCTTC
j_gene: TRBJ2-5; v_gene: TRBV7-2; abundance: .; len: 14; d_gene: TRBD2; CDR3aa: CASSRERGRETQYF; CDR3nt: TGTGCCAGCAGCCGCGAGCGGGGTCGGGAGACCCAGTACTTC
j_gene: TRBJ2-1; v_gene: TRBV4-3; abundance: once; len: 16; d_gene: .; CDR3aa: CASSHDDRRNYNEQFF; CDR3nt: TGCGCCAGCAGCCACGATGACAGGAGGAACTACAATGAGCAGTTCTTC
j_gene: TRBJ2-1; v_gene: TRBV7-9; abundance: .; len: 15; d_gene: .; CDR3aa: CASSLRRDRGNEQFF; CDR3nt: TGTGCCAGCAGCTTAAGGAGGGACAGAGGTAATGAGCAGTTCTTC
j_gene: TRBJ1-2; v_gene: TRBV2; abundance: once; len: 14; d_gene: TRBD1; CDR3aa: CASRAGTGLYGYTF; CDR3nt: TGTGCCAGCAGGGCCGGGACAGGGCTCTATGGCTACACCTTC
j_gene: TRBJ1-5; v_gene: TRBV5-8; abundance: once; len: 15; d_gene: .; CDR3aa: CASNLGGGAGQPQHF; CDR3nt: TGTGCCAGCAACTTGGGGGGCGGGGCTGGTCAGCCCCAGCATTTT
j_gene: TRBJ1-1; v_gene: TRBV5-3; abundance: once; len: 14; d_gene: .; CDR3aa: CARSAAGGHTEAFF; CDR3nt: TGTGCCAGAAGCGCGGCAGGAGGCCACACTGAAGCTTTCTTT
j_gene: TRBJ2-1; v_gene: TRBV4-1; abundance: .; len: 16; d_gene: TRBD1; CDR3aa: CASSQVGQGVGNEQFF; CDR3nt: TGCGCCAGCAGCCAAGTGGGACAGGGGGTAGGCAATGAGCAGTTCTTC
j_gene: TRBJ1-6; v_gene: TRBV19; abundance: .; len: 15; d_gene: .; CDR3aa: CASSITETYNSPLHF; CDR3nt: TGTGCCAGTAGTATAACCGAGACCTATAATTCACCCCTCCACTTT
j_gene: TRBJ1-4; v_gene: TRBV4-3; abundance: .; len: 19; d_gene: .; CDR3aa: CASSQDGGGRGGTNEKLFF; CDR3nt: TGCGCCAGCAGCCAAGATGGAGGCGGCAGGGGAGGGACTAATGAAAAACTGTTTTTT
j_gene: TRBJ2-1; v_gene: TRBV5-1; abundance: .; len: 14; d_gene: .; CDR3aa: CASSEGSSYNEQFF; CDR3nt: TGCGCCAGCAGCGAAGGGAGCTCCTACAATGAGCAGTTCTTC
j_gene: TRBJ2-7; v_gene: TRBV19; abundance: .; len: 11; d_gene: .; CDR3aa: CASSRAEEQYF; CDR3nt: TGTGCCAGTAGCAGGGCGGAGGAGCAGTACTTC
j_gene: TRBJ2-1; v_gene: TRBV11-3; abundance: once; len: 16; d_gene: .; CDR3aa: CASSLGQGIFNNEQFF; CDR3nt: TGTGCCAGCAGCTTAGGGCAGGGGATTTTCAACAATGAGCAGTTCTTC
j_gene: TRBJ2-1; v_gene: TRBV15; abundance: .; len: 14; d_gene: .; CDR3aa: CATIHRERTGEQFF; CDR3nt: TGTGCCACCATACACAGGGAGAGAACGGGTGAGCAGTTCTTC
j_gene: TRBJ2-7; v_gene: TRBV10-3; abundance: .; len: 15; d_gene: TRBD2; CDR3aa: CASQSTSAVTYEQYF; CDR3nt: TGTGCCAGCCAATCAACTAGCGCGGTTACCTACGAGCAGTACTTC
j_gene: TRBJ1-1; v_gene: TRBV11-2; abundance: .; len: 14; d_gene: .; CDR3aa: CASRPIKRGAEAFF; CDR3nt: TGTGCCAGCAGACCCATCAAACGGGGAGCCGAAGCTTTCTTT
j_gene: TRBJ2-1; v_gene: TRBV7-6; abundance: .; len: 15; d_gene: TRBD2; CDR3aa: CASGTGTSGKNEQFF; CDR3nt: TGTGCCAGCGGGACCGGGACTAGCGGGAAGAATGAGCAGTTCTTC
j_gene: TRBJ2-5; v_gene: TRBV18; abundance: .; len: 15; d_gene: TRBD2; CDR3aa: CASSTSGRPGETQYF; CDR3nt: TGTGCCAGCTCGACTAGCGGGAGGCCAGGGGAGACCCAGTACTTC
j_gene: TRBJ1-1; v_gene: TRBV15; abundance: .; len: 18; d_gene: TRBD1; CDR3aa: CATSSETGSGSGYTEAFF; CDR3nt: TGTGCCACCAGCAGTGAGACAGGGTCGGGGTCTGGGTACACTGAAGCTTTCTTT
j_gene: TRBJ2-7; v_gene: TRBV7-9; abundance: .; len: 15; d_gene: TRBD1; CDR3aa: CASSSQDRGSYEQYF; CDR3nt: TGTGCCAGCAGCTCACAGGACAGGGGCTCCTACGAGCAGTACTTC